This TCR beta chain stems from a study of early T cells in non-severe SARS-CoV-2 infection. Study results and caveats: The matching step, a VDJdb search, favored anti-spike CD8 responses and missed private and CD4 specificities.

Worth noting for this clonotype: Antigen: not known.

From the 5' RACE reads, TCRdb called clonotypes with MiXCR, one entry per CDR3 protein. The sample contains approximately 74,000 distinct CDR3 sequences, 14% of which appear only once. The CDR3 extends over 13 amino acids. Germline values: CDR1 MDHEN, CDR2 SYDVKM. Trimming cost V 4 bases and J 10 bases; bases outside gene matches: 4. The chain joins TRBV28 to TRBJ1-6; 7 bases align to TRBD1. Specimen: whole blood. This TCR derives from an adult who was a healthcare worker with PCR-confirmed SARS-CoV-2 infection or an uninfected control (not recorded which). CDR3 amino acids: CASSSQGQSPLHF. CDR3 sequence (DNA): TGTGCCAGCAGTTCACAGGGACAGTCACCCCTCCACTTT. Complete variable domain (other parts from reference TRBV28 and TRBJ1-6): DVKVTQSSRYLVKRTGEKVFLECVQDMDHENMFWYRQDPGLGLRLIYFSYDVKMKEKGDIPEGYSVSREKKERFSLILESASTNQTSMYLCASSSQGQSPLHFGNGTRLTVT.